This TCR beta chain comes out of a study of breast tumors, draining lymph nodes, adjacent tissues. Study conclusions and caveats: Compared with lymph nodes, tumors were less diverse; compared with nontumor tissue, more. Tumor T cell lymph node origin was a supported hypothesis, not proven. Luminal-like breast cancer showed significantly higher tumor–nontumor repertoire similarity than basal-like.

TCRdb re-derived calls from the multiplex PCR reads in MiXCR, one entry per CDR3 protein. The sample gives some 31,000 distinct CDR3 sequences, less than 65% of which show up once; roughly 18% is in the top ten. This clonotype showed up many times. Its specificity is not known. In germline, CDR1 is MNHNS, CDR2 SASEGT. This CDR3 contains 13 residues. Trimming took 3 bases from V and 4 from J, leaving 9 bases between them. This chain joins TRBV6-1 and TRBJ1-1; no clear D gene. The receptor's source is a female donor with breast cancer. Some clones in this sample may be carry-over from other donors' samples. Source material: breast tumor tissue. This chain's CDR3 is CASSDGVLTEAFF. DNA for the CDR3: TGTGCCAGCAGTGACGGGGTCCTCACTGAAGCTTTCTTT.